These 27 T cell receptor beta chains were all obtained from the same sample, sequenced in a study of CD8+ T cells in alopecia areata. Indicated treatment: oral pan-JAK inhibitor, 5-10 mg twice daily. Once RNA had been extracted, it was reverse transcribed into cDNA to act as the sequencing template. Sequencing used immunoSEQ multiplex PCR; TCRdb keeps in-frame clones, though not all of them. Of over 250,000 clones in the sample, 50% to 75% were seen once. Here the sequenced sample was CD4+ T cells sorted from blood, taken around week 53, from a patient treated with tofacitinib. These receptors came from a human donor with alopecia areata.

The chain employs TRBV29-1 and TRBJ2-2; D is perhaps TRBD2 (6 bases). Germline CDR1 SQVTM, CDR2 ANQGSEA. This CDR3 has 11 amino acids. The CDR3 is CGAGGTGELFF. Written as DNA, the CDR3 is TGCGGCGCCGGAGGGACCGGGGAGCTGTTTTTT.

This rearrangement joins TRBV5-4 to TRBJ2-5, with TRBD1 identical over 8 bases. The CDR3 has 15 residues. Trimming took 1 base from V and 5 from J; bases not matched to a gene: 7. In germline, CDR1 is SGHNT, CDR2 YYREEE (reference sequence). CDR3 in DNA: TGTGCCAGCAGCTTGTCCGCAGGGGGCATGGAGACCCAGTACTTC. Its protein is CASSLSAGGMETQYF. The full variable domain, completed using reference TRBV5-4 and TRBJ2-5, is ETGVTQSPTHLIKTRGQQVTLRCSSQSGHNTVSWYQQALGQGPQFIFQYYREEENGRGNFPPRFSGLQFPNYSSELNVNALELDDSALYLCASSLSAGGMETQYFGPGTRLLVL.

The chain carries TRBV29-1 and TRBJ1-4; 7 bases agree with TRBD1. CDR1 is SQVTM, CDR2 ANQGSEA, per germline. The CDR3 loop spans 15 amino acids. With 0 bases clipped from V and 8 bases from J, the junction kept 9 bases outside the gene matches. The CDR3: CSVEDREQGTEKLFF. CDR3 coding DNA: TGCAGCGTTGAAGATCGGGAACAGGGGACCGAAAAACTGTTTTTT.

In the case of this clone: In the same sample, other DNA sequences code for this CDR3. The CDR3 DNA reads TGTGCCAGCAGCTTCGGGACCGGGGAGCTGTTTTTT. It translates to CASSFGTGELFF. The chain recombines TRBV7-9 with TRBJ2-2; D gene uncertain. The V end was cut by 3 bases, the J end by 5 bases, with 4 bases between. CDR3 length: 12 residues. Looked up from germline, CDR1 is SEHNR and CDR2 is FQNEAQ (reference sequence).

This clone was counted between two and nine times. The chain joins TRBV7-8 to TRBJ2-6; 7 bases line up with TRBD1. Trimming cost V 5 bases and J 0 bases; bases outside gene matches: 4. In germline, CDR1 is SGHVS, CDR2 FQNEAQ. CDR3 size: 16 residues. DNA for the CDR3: TGTGCCAGCAGCCTGACAGGGCACTCTGGGGCCAACGTCCTGACTTTC. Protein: CASSLTGHSGANVLTF. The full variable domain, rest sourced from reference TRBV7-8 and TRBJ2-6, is GAGVSQSPRYKVAKRGQDVALRCDPISGHVSLFWYQQALGQGPEFLTYFQNEAQLDKSGLPSDRFFAERPEGSVSTLKIQRTQQEDSAVYLCASSLTGHSGANVLTFGAGSRLTVL.

CDR3 loop: CAWTVQETQYF. The CDR3 nucleotides read TGTGCCTGGACAGTCCAAGAGACCCAGTACTTC. This chain links TRBV30 with TRBJ2-5; D is unclear. V was cut by 4 bases and J by 1 base, with 4 bases left in between. This CDR3 comprises 11 residues. Germline CDR1 GTSNPN, CDR2 SVGIG (reference sequence).

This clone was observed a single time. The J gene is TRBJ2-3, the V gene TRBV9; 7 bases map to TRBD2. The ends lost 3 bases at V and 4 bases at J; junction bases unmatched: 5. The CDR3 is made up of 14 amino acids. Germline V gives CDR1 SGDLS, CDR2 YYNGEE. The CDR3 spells CASSAGGMADTQYF. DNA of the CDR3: TGTGCCAGCAGCGCGGGGGGTATGGCAGATACGCAGTATTTT. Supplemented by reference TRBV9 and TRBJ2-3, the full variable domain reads DSGVTQTPKHLITATGQRVTLRCSPRSGDLSVYWYQQSLDQGLQFLIQYYNGEERAKGNILERFSAQQFPDLHSELNLSSLELGDSALYFCASSAGGMADTQYFGPGTRLTVL.

CDR3 in amino acids: CASSQDLGEGEAFF. CDR3 sequence (DNA): TGTGCCAGCAGCCAAGATCTAGGGGAAGGTGAAGCTTTCTTT. This chain links TRBV4-2 with TRBJ1-1; TRBD1 might be the D (5 bases). The germline V and J ends were trimmed by 0 bases and 7 bases, with 12 bases remaining between them. The CDR3 sequence is 14 residues long. CDR1 and CDR2 from the germline V gene are LGHNA and YNFKEQ.

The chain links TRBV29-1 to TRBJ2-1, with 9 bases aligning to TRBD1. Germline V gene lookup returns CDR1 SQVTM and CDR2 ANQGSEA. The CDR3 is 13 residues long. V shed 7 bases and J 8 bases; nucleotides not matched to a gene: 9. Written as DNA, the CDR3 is TGCAGCGGTGGGACAGGGCCCGGGGATGAGCAGTTCTTC. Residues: CSGGTGPGDEQFF.

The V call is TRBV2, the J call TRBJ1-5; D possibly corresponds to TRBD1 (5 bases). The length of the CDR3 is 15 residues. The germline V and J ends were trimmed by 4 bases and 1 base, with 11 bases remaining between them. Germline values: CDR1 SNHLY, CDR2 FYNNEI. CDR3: CASSGRGTSNQPQHF. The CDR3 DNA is TGTGCCAGCAGTGGAAGGGGCACGAGCAATCAGCCCCAGCATTTT.

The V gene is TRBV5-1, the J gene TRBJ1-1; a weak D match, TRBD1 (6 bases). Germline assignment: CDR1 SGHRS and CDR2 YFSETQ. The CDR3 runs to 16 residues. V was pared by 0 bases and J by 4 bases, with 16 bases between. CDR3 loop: CASSLAGARGTTEAFF. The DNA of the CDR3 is TGCGCCAGCAGCTTGGCCGGGGCCAGGGGAACCACTGAAGCTTTCTTT.

CDR3 protein: CASSSVRRLETQYF. The CDR3 DNA reads TGTGCCAGCAGCTCCGTTAGGCGGTTAGAGACCCAGTACTTC. J is TRBJ2-5 and V is TRBV5-6; unclear D gene. Germline V lookup: CDR1 SGHDT, CDR2 YYEEEE. The V end was cut by 3 bases, the J end by 4 bases, with 13 bases between. The CDR3 has 14 amino acids.

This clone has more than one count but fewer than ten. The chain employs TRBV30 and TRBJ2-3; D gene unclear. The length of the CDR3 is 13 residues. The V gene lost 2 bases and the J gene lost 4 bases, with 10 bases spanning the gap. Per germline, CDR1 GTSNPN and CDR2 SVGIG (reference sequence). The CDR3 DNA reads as TGTGCCTGGAGTACAGTTTCTGCAGATACGCAGTATTTT. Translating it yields CAWSTVSADTQYF.

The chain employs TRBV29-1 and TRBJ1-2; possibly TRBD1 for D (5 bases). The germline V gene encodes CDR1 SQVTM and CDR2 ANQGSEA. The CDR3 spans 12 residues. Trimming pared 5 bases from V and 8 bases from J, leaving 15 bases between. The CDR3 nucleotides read TGCAGCGTTTGGGACCGCACGGGGGGCTACACCTTC. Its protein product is CSVWDRTGGYTF.

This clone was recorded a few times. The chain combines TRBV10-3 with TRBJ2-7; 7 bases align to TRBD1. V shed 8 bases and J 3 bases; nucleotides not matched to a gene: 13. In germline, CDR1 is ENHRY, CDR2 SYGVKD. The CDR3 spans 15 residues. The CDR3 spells CAIRMVGQGDYEQYF. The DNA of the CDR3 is TGTGCCATCCGGATGGTGGGGCAGGGGGACTACGAGCAGTACTTC.

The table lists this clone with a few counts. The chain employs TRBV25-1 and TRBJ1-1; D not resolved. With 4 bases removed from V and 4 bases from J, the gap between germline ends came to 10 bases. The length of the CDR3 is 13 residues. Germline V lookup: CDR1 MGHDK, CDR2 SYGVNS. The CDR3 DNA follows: TGTGCCAGCAGTGGCCCGGGTACCACTGAAGCTTTCTTT. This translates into CASSGPGTTEAFF.

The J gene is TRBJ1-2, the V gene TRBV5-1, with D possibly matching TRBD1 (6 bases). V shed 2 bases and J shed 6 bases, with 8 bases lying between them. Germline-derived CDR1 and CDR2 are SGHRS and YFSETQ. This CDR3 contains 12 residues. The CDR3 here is CASSLTGHGYTF. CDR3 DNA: TGCGCCAGCAGCTTAACAGGGCATGGCTACACCTTC.

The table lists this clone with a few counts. The CDR3 region is CASSPSWREGYTF. The CDR3 coding sequence is TGTGCCAGCAGCCCCTCGTGGAGGGAGGGCTACACCTTC. This sequence joins TRBV7-9 and TRBJ1-2, with D unresolved. CDR3 size: 13 residues. Germline-derived CDR1 and CDR2 are SEHNR and FQNEAQ (reference sequence). The V gene lost 5 bases and the J gene lost 8 bases, with 15 bases spanning the gap.

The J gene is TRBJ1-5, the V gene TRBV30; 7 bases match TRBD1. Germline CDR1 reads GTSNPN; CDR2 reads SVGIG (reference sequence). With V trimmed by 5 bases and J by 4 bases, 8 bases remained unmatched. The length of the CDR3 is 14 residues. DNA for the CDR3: TGTGCCTGGGGGGGGGACAGTAGGAATCAGCCCCAGCATTTT. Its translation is CAWGGDSRNQPQHF.

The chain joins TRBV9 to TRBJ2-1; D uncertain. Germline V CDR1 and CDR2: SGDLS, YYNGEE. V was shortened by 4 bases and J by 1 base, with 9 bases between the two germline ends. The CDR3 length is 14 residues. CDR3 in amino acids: CASSPTGSYNEQFF. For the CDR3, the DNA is TGTGCCAGCAGCCCCACCGGGTCCTACAATGAGCAGTTCTTC. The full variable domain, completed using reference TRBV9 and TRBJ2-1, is DSGVTQTPKHLITATGQRVTLRCSPRSGDLSVYWYQQSLDQGLQFLIQYYNGEERAKGNILERFSAQQFPDLHSELNLSSLELGDSALYFCASSPTGSYNEQFFGPGTRLTVL.

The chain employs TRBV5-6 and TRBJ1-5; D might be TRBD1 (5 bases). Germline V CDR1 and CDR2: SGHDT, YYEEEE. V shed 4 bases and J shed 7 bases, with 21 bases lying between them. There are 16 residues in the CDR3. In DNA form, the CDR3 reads TGTGCCAGCAGCCGGGGGGTCGCCAGTCTTGTCCAGCCCCAGCATTTT. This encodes CASSRGVASLVQPQHF.

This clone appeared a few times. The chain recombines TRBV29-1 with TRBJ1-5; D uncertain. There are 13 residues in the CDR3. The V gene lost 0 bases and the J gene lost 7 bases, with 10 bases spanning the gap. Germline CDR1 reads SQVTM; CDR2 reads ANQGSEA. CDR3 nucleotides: TGCAGCGTTGAAGATCGCTCCGGGCAGCCCCAGCATTTT. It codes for CSVEDRSGQPQHF. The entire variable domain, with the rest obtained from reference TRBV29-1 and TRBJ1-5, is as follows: SAVISQKPSRDICQRGTSLTIQCQVDSQVTMMFWYRQQPGQSLTLIATANQGSEATYESGFVIDKFPISRPNLTFSTLTVSNMSPEDSSIYLCSVEDRSGQPQHFGDGTRLSIL.

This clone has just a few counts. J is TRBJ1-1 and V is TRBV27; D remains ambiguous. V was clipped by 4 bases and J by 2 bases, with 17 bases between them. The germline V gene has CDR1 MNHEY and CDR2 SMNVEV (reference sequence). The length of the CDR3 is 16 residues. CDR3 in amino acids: CASSSLRLPGNTEAFF. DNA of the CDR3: TGTGCCAGCAGTTCTTTACGACTCCCGGGTAACACTGAAGCTTTCTTT.

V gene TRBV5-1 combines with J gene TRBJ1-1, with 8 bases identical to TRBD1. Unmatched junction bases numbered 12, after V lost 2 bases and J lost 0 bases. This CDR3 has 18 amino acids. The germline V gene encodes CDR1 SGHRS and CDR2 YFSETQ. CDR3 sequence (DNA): TGCGCCAGCAGCTTCCTCCCAGGGGGCGAAGGGATGAACACTGAAGCTTTCTTT. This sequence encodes CASSFLPGGEGMNTEAFF.

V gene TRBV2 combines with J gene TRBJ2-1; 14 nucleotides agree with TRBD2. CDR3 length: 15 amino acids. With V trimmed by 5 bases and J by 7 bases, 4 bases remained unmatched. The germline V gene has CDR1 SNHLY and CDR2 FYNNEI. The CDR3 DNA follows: TGTGCCAGCAGTCGTAGGACTAGCGGGGGGAATGAGCAGTTCTTC. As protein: CASSRRTSGGNEQFF.

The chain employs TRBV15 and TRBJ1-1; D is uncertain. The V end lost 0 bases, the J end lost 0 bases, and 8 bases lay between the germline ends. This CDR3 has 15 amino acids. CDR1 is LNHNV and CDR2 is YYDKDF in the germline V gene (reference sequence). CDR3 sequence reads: CATSRDGQLNTEAFF. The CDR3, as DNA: TGTGCCACCAGCAGAGATGGGCAGTTGAACACTGAAGCTTTCTTT.

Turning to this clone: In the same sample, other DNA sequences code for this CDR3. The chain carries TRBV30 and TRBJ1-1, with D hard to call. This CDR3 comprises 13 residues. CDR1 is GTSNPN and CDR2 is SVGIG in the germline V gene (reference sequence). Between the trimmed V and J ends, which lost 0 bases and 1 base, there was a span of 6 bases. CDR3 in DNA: TGTGCCTGGAGTGTACTCCGGAACACTGAAGCTTTCTTT. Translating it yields CAWSVLRNTEAFF.